This entry concerns a single T cell receptor (beta chain). There is no known antigen for this receptor. No base quality information exists; no much larger clone differs at one position. This entry comes from a study of blood T cell repertoires in COVID-19 (dated by TCRdb to 2019 to 2021). In terms of the full investigation: Collaborator samples came from the United States, Italy and Spain and covered acute and convalescent phases of COVID-19. Nearly every sample came with metadata listing a de-identified subject ID, COVID-19 status, age in years and sex. Subjects who had been exposed to COVID-19, were actively infected with it, or had recovered from it provided the deeply sampled blood TCRbeta repertoires that made up the dataset. The samples were drawn from the first 160 participants of the ongoing ImmuneRACE study and from 950 to 1,500 subjects provided by 6 global collaborators. HLA class I and class II types, where available, came from metadata supplied by the sample provider rather than from assay-based typing. The repertoires were made available in a free public database intended to serve as a resource for research on the immune response to SARS-CoV-2. The material from the prospective study consisted of cDNA or gDNA derived from T cells, B-cell-depleted T cells, or PBMCs.

TCRbeta CDR3 regions were amplified from genomic DNA using the immunoSEQ Assay, a bias-controlled multiplex PCR. The authors processed their data as follows. The number of nucleated cells in each sample was estimated from the amplification of reference gene primers within the assay. To quantify the absolute abundance of each unique TCRbeta CDR3 rearrangement, sequence reads were collapsed and filtered. For each sample, productive Simpson clonality was calculated as the square root of Simpson's diversity index over productive rearrangements. Entries here come from immuneACCESS through TCRdb and include only in-frame sequences with V and J called. Some clones fail to appear in such tables; in the studies checked, an unresolved V gene covers under half of the shortfall, and the cause of the remainder is unknown. V, J and clone size derive from that table, while D and trimming were established from the DNA sequence. The sample records roughly 99,000 clones, 70% to 90% of which are singletons. The top ten clones comprise around 7% of the sample.

General findings and caveats noted by the study authors: The amount of clinical and demographic metadata varied by source and participant and was provided uncurated.

The CDR3 has 17 amino acids, counting the end cysteine and phenylalanine. Solely the CDR3 DNA is kept, with 51 bases framed from the first base. The germline V gene provides CDR1 SGHTS and CDR2 YDEGEE. The junction carries 12 bases between V and J, which are trimmed by 0 bases and 0 bases respectively. Collaborating institutions collected whole blood in K2EDTA tubes following their own protocols. For TCRbeta analysis, collaborator samples were shipped as frozen whole blood, as isolated PBMCs, or as DNA extracted from either sample type. The chain is encoded by TRBV5-8 joined to TRBJ2-2; TRBD2 is possibly the D segment (6 matching bases). Source material: peripheral blood. The source is a man aged 50-60 years with active or convalescent COVID-19. The nucleotide sequence is given as TGTGCCAGCAGCTTGGCAACCGGGAGATCGAACACCGGGGAGCTGTTTTTT. It translates as CASSLATGRSNTGELFF. Beyond the CDR3, the reference TRBV5-8 and TRBJ2-2 genes provide the residues; the full variable domain reads: EAGVTQSPTHLIKTRGQQATLRCSPISGHTSVYWYQQALGLGLQFLLWYDEGEERNRGNFPPRFSGRQFPNYSSELNVNALELEDSALYLCASSLATGRSNTGELFFGEGSRLTVL.